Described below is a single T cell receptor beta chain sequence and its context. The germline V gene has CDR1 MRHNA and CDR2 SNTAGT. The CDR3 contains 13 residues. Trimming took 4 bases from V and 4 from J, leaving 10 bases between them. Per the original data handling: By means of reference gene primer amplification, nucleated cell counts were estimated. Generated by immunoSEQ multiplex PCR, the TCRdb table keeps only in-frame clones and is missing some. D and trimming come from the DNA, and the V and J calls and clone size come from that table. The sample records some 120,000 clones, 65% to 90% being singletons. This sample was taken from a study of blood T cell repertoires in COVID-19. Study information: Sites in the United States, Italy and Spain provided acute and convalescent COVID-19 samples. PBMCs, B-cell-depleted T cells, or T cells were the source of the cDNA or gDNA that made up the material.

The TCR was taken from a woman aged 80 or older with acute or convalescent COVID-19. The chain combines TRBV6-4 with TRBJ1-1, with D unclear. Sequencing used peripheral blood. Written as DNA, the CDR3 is TGTGCCAGCAGTGTTTATCGAGGCACTGAAGCTTTCTTT. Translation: CASSVYRGTEAFF.